What follows describes a single TCR beta chain. These data are taken from a study of T cell responses to AZD1222 COVID-19 vaccine. Across the study: Pooled together were second doses at about 4 or about 12 weeks.

This CDR3 is built from 15 residues. Germline V gene lookup returns CDR1 MNHEY and CDR2 SMNVEV (reference sequence). Trimming cost V 0 bases and J 0 bases, with 8 bases left between them. TCRdb keeps only in-frame clones here, not all; method: immunoSEQ multiplex PCR. The data contain fewer than 150,000 clones, 70% to 85% of them seen just once; the ten biggest clones take up approximately 6.2%. Sequencing was performed on peripheral blood, taken on day 0 of AZD1222 vaccination. The TCR comes from an adult in good health. This sequence joins TRBV27 and TRBJ1-1; D call uncertain. The CDR3 sequence is CASSLSVGLNTEAFF. The CDR3 nucleotides are TGTGCCAGCAGTTTATCTGTAGGTTTGAACACTGAAGCTTTCTTT.